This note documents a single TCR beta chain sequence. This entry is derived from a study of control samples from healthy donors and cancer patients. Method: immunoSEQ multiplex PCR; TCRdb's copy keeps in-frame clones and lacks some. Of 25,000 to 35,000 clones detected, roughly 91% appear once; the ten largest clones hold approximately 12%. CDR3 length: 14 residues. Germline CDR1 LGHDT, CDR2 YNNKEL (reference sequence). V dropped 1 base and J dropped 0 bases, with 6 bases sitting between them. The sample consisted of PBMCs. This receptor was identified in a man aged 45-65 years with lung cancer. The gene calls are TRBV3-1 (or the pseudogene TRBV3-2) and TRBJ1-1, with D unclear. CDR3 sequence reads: CASSQAGMNTEAFF. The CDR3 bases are TGTGCCAGCAGCCAAGCAGGAATGAACACTGAAGCTTTCTTT.